The sequence of this T cell receptor beta chain was determined in a study of cytomegalovirus exposure and HLA in healthy donors. Broader study findings: Common viral pathogens seemed, in a later analysis, to connect with several of the most significant clusters. A later analysis revealed that TCR association rates differed between HLA loci, peaking at DRB1 and bottoming out at HLA-C.

CDR3 length: 15 amino acids. V lost 9 bases to trimming and J lost 4 bases, with 21 bases between them. Germline V gives CDR1 LNHNV, CDR2 YYDKDF (reference sequence). Samples came from healthy bone marrow donors. Regarding this clone: Its target is not known.

PCR amplification relied on 60 Vbeta primers (plus 13 Jbeta primers). Assay used: immunoSEQ multiplex PCR; TCRdb lists only in-frame clones, some missing. The sample records 130,000 to 150,000 clones, around four fifths being singletons. The gene calls are TRBV15 and TRBJ1-2; the D is unclear. This clonotype was obtained from a woman in her fifties or sixties in good health and CMV-seropositive. The sequenced sample was PBMCs. The CDR3 nucleotides read TGTGCCACGAGGGATAAGGATGCCTCTTCCTATGGCTACACCTTC. Its protein is CATRDKDASSYGYTF.